This TCR beta chain was found in a study of cytomegalovirus exposure and HLA in healthy donors. It was with 60 Vbeta and 13 Jbeta primers that the PCR ran. The assay was immunoSEQ multiplex PCR, and TCRdb's table has in-frame clones only and misses some. The data show about 160,000 clones, 82% seen once. Trimming took off 1 base at V and 0 bases at J, with 6 bases between the two ends. The germline V gene encodes CDR1 LNHNV and CDR2 YYDKDF (reference sequence). The CDR3 has 15 residues. The chain couples TRBV15 to TRBJ2-2, with D perhaps TRBD1 (5 bases). The clonotype originates from a male donor in good health and CMV-seropositive. The specimen sequenced was PBMCs. CDR3 coding DNA: TGTGCCACCAGCAGAGGGACAACGAACACCGGGGAGCTGTTTTTT. Translating it yields CATSRGTTNTGELFF.